A selection of T cell receptor beta chains follows, all from one sample in a study of tumor-infiltrating lymphocytes in localized non-small cell lung cancer. Here immunoSEQ multiplex PCR was the method, and the copy in TCRdb shows in-frame clones only, minus some. The profile covers several thousand clones, with 74% appearing a single time and roughly 6.9% taken by the ten largest. The sequenced sample was uninvolved lung tissue not adjacent to the tumor. The receptors were sampled from a human donor with non-small cell lung cancer. CDR3s include the opening cysteine and the closing phenylalanine or tryptophan. D genes are given only for firm matches. The listing skips clone size in some rows; elsewhere it reads once, few, many or a size class.

J gene: TRBJ2-1; D gene: TRBD2; clone size: NA; V gene: TRBV6-1; CDR3 protein: CASSKTSGDYNEQFF; CDR3 DNA: TGTGCCAGCAGTAAAACTAGCGGGGACTACAATGAGCAGTTCTTC
J gene: TRBJ1-1; D gene: NA; clone size: few; V gene: TRBV29-1; CDR3 protein: CSVAWNTEAFF; CDR3 DNA: TGCAGCGTTGCTTGGAACACTGAAGCTTTCTTT
J gene: TRBJ1-2; D gene: NA; clone size: NA; V gene: TRBV6-6; CDR3 protein: CASSYAVGGPNYGYTF; CDR3 DNA: TGTGCCAGCAGTTACGCTGTCGGGGGGCCCAACTATGGCTACACCTTC
J gene: TRBJ1-2; D gene: NA; clone size: NA; V gene: TRBV11-2; CDR3 protein: CASSAGAGYGYTF; CDR3 DNA: TGTGCCAGCAGCGCGGGGGCGGGGTATGGCTACACCTTC
J gene: TRBJ1-1; D gene: NA; clone size: NA; V gene: TRBV7-3; CDR3 protein: CASSPRAGTEAFF; CDR3 DNA: TGTGCCAGCAGCCCTAGGGCGGGGACTGAAGCTTTCTTT
J gene: TRBJ1-1; D gene: TRBD1; clone size: NA; V gene: TRBV14; CDR3 protein: CASSPRTTGINTEAFF; CDR3 DNA: TGTGCCAGCAGCCCCCGAACGACAGGGATAAACACTGAAGCTTTCTTT
J gene: TRBJ2-5; D gene: TRBD1; clone size: NA; V gene: TRBV9; CDR3 protein: CASSVEGTGGGGETQYF; CDR3 DNA: TGTGCCAGCAGCGTAGAAGGGACAGGGGGCGGCGGGGAGACCCAGTACTTC
J gene: TRBJ1-5; D gene: NA; clone size: NA; V gene: TRBV28; CDR3 protein: CASSWGGGTYSNQPQHF; CDR3 DNA: TGTGCCAGCAGTTGGGGGGGAGGGACCTATAGCAATCAGCCCCAGCATTTT
J gene: TRBJ1-5; D gene: NA; clone size: NA; V gene: TRBV19; CDR3 protein: CASSLAVGMGNQPQHF; CDR3 DNA: TGTGCCAGTAGTCTAGCTGTGGGTATGGGCAATCAGCCCCAGCATTTT
J gene: TRBJ1-1; D gene: TRBD1; clone size: NA; V gene: TRBV11-2; CDR3 protein: CASSIRDRGRVVNTEAFF; CDR3 DNA: TGTGCCAGCAGCATTCGGGACAGGGGGCGCGTCGTGAACACTGAAGCTTTCTTT
J gene: TRBJ1-1; D gene: TRBD1; clone size: NA; V gene: TRBV6-6; CDR3 protein: CASRRGQDGRGAFF; CDR3 DNA: TGTGCCAGCAGACGGGGACAGGATGGACGTGGAGCTTTCTTT
J gene: TRBJ1-2; D gene: NA; clone size: NA; V gene: TRBV2; CDR3 protein: CASSEAAQPNYGYTF; CDR3 DNA: TGTGCCAGCAGTGAAGCTGCGCAGCCCAACTATGGCTACACCTTC
J gene: TRBJ2-2; D gene: TRBD1; clone size: once; V gene: TRBV5-6; CDR3 protein: CASSSDRGVGTGELFF; CDR3 DNA: TGTGCCAGCAGCTCTGACAGGGGCGTTGGGACCGGGGAGCTGTTTTTT